This T cell receptor beta chain originates from a study of T cell responses to AZD1222 COVID-19 vaccine. Points from the study as a whole: In a largely white British group with more females than males, clonal diversity was possibly underestimated. Sampling captured repertoires only after the peak T cell response. Epitopes outside B.1.351 and B.1.1.7 mutated regions reportedly drew nearly half of spike TCRs. With dominance at 160-218 and 743-854, vaccine-associated CD4 TCRs spanned spike.

This table comes from immunoSEQ multiplex PCR, and its TCRdb copy is limited to in-frame clones, with some not included. This table holds 130,000 to 150,000 clones, roughly 90% found once. Points on this clone: What it binds is unknown.

This CDR3 contains 14 residues. Germline V gene data show CDR1 as MNHEY and CDR2 as SVGAGI. Trimming left V 4 bases short and J 2 bases short, with 12 bases between. Sequencing was performed on peripheral blood, taken 28 days after the second dose of the MenACWY control vaccine. The chain carries TRBV6-5 and TRBJ2-7, with D tentatively TRBD2 (5 bases). This TCR derives from an adult who received the MenACWY meningococcal vaccine as a control. The CDR3 protein is CASSSGPGAYEQYF. CDR3 DNA: TGTGCCAGCAGTTCCGGCCCCGGGGCCTACGAGCAGTACTTC.